The rows below give T cell receptor beta chains drawn from one sample of a study of blood T cell repertoires in COVID-19. Generated by immunoSEQ multiplex PCR, the TCRdb table keeps only in-frame clones and is missing some. The table has about 200,000 clones, about 89% seen once; the top ten hold 6.5% to 9.5%. Sequencing was carried out using PBMCs or T cells enriched from blood (not recorded which). The receptor source for this set is a woman aged 18 to 35 who had recovered from COVID-19. Each CDR3 is given with its conserved first and last residue. A D gene is named only where the DNA matches it firmly. Clone size is stated in some rows and not others, as once, few, many or a class when expanded.

>TRBD2|19|TRBJ2-2|.|TRBV5-1
CASSLFLAGATLGTGELFF
TGCGCCAGCAGCTTGTTCCTAGCGGGGGCAACCTTGGGCACCGGGGAGCTGTTTTTT
>TRBD1|13|TRBJ1-1|.|TRBV7-9
CASSLGDSRSAFF
TGTGCCAGCAGCTTGGGGGACAGCCGTAGCGCTTTCTTT
>TRBD1|17|TRBJ1-3|.|TRBV5-4
CASSLTQGARSGNTIYF
TGTGCCAGCAGTCTGACGCAGGGGGCCCGCTCTGGAAACACCATATATTTT
>.|16|TRBJ2-2|.|TRBV7-9
CASSSWTDLNTGELFF
TGTGCCAGCAGCTCCTGGACAGACCTGAACACCGGGGAGCTGTTTTTT
>.|14|TRBJ2-1|.|TRBV7-9
CASSLESGYNEQFF
TGTGCCAGCAGCTTGGAGAGCGGCTACAATGAGCAGTTCTTC
>.|15|TRBJ1-2|.|TRBV19
CASMVWTGGNHGYTF
TGTGCCAGTATGGTCTGGACGGGGGGAAACCATGGCTACACCTTC
>.|13|TRBJ1-2|.|TRBV19
CASSPSRDYGYTF
TGTGCCAGTAGCCCCTCCCGGGACTATGGCTACACCTTC
>.|16|TRBJ2-2|.|TRBV3-1/TRBV3-2
CASSPGGSLDTGELFF
TGTGCCAGCAGCCCTGGGGGCAGTTTAGACACCGGGGAGCTGTTTTTT
>TRBD2|15|TRBJ2-7|.|TRBV7-3
CASSLTSGGTYEQYF
TGTGCCAGCAGTCTAACTAGCGGGGGGACCTACGAGCAGTACTTC
>TRBD1|17|TRBJ1-2|.|TRBV27
CASSPGTGLVPNYGYTF
TGTGCCAGCAGTCCCGGGACAGGCCTCGTTCCTAACTATGGCTACACCTTC
>TRBD1|16|TRBJ1-4|.|TRBV28
CASSSGQAGLDGKLFF
TGTGCCAGCAGTTCGGGACAGGCGGGATTGGATGGAAAACTGTTTTTT
>TRBD1|13|TRBJ1-1|.|TRBV13
CASSGRGSAEAFF
TGTGCCAGCAGCGGCAGGGGGTCCGCTGAAGCTTTCTTT
>.|13|TRBJ1-4|.|TRBV24-1
CATRAGDGEKLFF
TGTGCCACCAGGGCAGGGGACGGTGAAAAACTGTTTTTT
>.|15|TRBJ1-5|.|TRBV14
CASSEQGPSNQPQHF
TGTGCCAGCAGCGAGCAGGGCCCCAGCAATCAGCCCCAGCATTTT
>.|15|TRBJ1-3|.|TRBV6-5
CASILTDSPRNTIYF
TGTGCCAGCATTCTTACCGACAGCCCGCGAAACACCATATATTTT
>TRBD1|14|TRBJ1-1|.|TRBV9
CASGTGGLGTEAFF
TGTGCCAGTGGGACAGGGGGCTTGGGAACTGAAGCTTTCTTT
>.|16|TRBJ2-3|.|TRBV11-2
CASSSAPSVSTDTQYF
TGTGCCAGCAGCTCAGCCCCTAGCGTAAGCACAGATACGCAGTATTTT
>TRBD1|16|TRBJ1-5|.|TRBV7-4
CASSLQGLRGNQPQHF
TGTGCCAGCAGCCTACAGGGGCTTAGAGGAAATCAGCCCCAGCATTTT
>.|13|TRBJ1-3|.|TRBV27
CASRAGPGNTIYF
TGTGCCAGCAGGGCGGGACCTGGAAACACCATATATTTT
>TRBD2|15|TRBJ2-7|.|TRBV19
CASSTRLAGGYEQYF
TGTGCCAGTAGTACCAGACTAGCGGGGGGCTACGAGCAGTACTTC
>.|16|TRBJ2-1|.|TRBV5-1
CASSAREGPWRDEQFF
TGCGCCAGCAGCGCCCGAGAAGGGCCGTGGAGGGATGAGCAGTTCTTC
>.|13|TRBJ1-2|.|TRBV19
CASSSLGTYGYTF
TGTGCCAGTAGTTCCCTGGGCACCTATGGCTACACCTTC
>.|14|TRBJ2-1|.|TRBV27
CASSLQGPHNEQFF
TGTGCCAGCAGTTTACAGGGTCCCCACAATGAGCAGTTCTTC
>.|17|TRBJ2-1|.|TRBV4-1
CASSQEGEASSNNEQFF
TGCGCCAGCAGCCAAGAGGGGGAGGCTAGCAGCAACAATGAGCAGTTCTTC
>TRBD2|16|TRBJ2-4|.|TRBV3-1/TRBV3-2
CASSQGGGTTKNIQYF
TGTGCCAGCAGCCAAGGGGGGGGGACGACCAAAAACATTCAGTACTTC
>TRBD1|14|TRBJ1-5|.|TRBV5-6
CASSTGTGYQPQHF
TGTGCCAGCAGCACCGGGACAGGGTATCAGCCCCAGCATTTT
>.|13|TRBJ2-3|.|TRBV30
CAWALGRGDTQYF
TGTGCCTGGGCCTTGGGGAGGGGGGATACGCAGTATTTT
>.|13|TRBJ2-5|.|TRBV6-5
CASEEYPRETQYF
TGTGCCAGCGAGGAATACCCTAGGGAGACCCAGTACTTC
>TRBD1|17|TRBJ1-5|.|TRBV2
CASSEGTGLYSNQPQHF
TGTGCCAGCAGCGAAGGGACAGGGCTATATAGCAATCAGCCCCAGCATTTT
>TRBD1|15|TRBJ2-1|.|TRBV5-4
CASSYGTGGTDEQFF
TGTGCCAGCAGCTACGGGACAGGGGGCACAGATGAGCAGTTCTTC
>TRBD2|17|TRBJ2-2|.|TRBV28
CASSLISGGAFTGELFF
TGTGCCAGCAGTTTGATTAGCGGGGGGGCTTTCACCGGGGAGCTGTTTTTT
>.|13|TRBJ2-5|.|TRBV5-6
CASSLQGQETQYF
TGTGCCAGCAGCTTACAGGGTCAAGAGACCCAGTACTTC
>TRBD1|15|TRBJ1-4|.|TRBV15
CATSKRQGADEKLFF
TGTGCCACTTCGAAGCGACAGGGGGCTGATGAAAAACTGTTTTTT
>TRBD1|17|TRBJ2-3|once|TRBV4-2
CASSQEGPGGRTDTQYF
TGTGCCAGCAGCCAAGAAGGGCCAGGGGGACGCACAGATACGCAGTATTTT
>TRBD1|14|TRBJ2-7|.|TRBV3-1/TRBV3-2
CASSQDRGPYEQYF
TGTGCCAGCAGCCAGGACAGGGGTCCCTACGAGCAGTACTTC
>TRBD2|15|TRBJ2-7|.|TRBV3-1/TRBV3-2
CASSQDSTSGRLKYF
TGTGCCAGCAGCCAAGATAGTACTAGCGGGAGACTGAAGTACTTC
>TRBD2|17|TRBJ2-1|.|TRBV9
CASSVGNPGLVYNEQFF
TGTGCCAGCAGCGTGGGAAATCCGGGACTAGTCTACAATGAGCAGTTCTTC
>TRBD1|13|TRBJ2-3|.|TRBV13
CASSQTGADTQYF
TGTGCCAGCAGTCAAACAGGGGCAGATACGCAGTATTTT
>TRBD1|14|TRBJ1-1|.|TRBV10-3
CAISLGQLNTEAFF
TGTGCCATCAGTTTGGGACAGCTGAACACTGAAGCTTTCTTT
>.|15|TRBJ2-7|.|TRBV6-2/TRBV6-3
CASSLGQRAYYEQYF
TGTGCCAGCAGCCTCGGCCAGCGGGCATACTACGAGCAGTACTTC
>TRBD2|17|TRBJ2-1|.|TRBV10-1
CASSEDIQRGVYNEQFF
TGCGCCAGCAGTGAGGATATACAGCGGGGGGTATACAATGAGCAGTTCTTC
>.|17|TRBJ1-4|few|TRBV28
CASGRAGRATTNEKLFF
TGTGCCAGCGGCCGAGCCGGCAGGGCTACTACCAATGAAAAACTGTTTTTT
>.|15|TRBJ1-1|.|TRBV4-1
CASSQVPTVYTEAFF
TGCGCCAGCAGCCAAGTCCCGACAGTTTACACTGAAGCTTTCTTT
>TRBD1|15|TRBJ2-3|.|TRBV4-1
CASSQGDRMTDTQYF
TGCGCCAGCAGCCAAGGGGACAGAATGACAGATACGCAGTATTTT
>TRBD1|18|TRBJ1-3|.|TRBV11-2
CASSPYRGRSISGNTIYF
TGTGCCAGCAGCCCGTACAGGGGGCGGTCCATCTCTGGAAACACCATATATTTT
>TRBD1|15|TRBJ1-1|.|TRBV2
CASSEFDRVNTEAFF
TGTGCCAGCAGTGAGTTTGACAGGGTGAACACTGAAGCTTTCTTT
>TRBD1|14|TRBJ1-5|.|TRBV7-2
CASSSTGAGQPQHF
TGTGCCAGCAGCTCCACAGGGGCCGGTCAGCCCCAGCATTTT
>TRBD1|14|TRBJ2-7|.|TRBV7-9
CASSFPDRAYEQYF
TGTGCCAGCAGCTTCCCGGACAGGGCCTACGAGCAGTACTTC
>TRBD1|14|TRBJ1-1|once|TRBV27
CASSLTGGWTEAFF
TGTGCCAGCAGTCTCACAGGGGGCTGGACTGAAGCTTTCTTT
>TRBD1|18|TRBJ2-5|once|TRBV11-2
CASSLVDFGTGAQETQYF
TGTGCCAGCAGCTTAGTGGATTTTGGGACAGGAGCTCAAGAGACCCAGTACTTC
>.|13|TRBJ2-7|.|TRBV7-6
CASSPRRAYEQYF
TGTGCCAGCAGCCCCCGACGGGCCTACGAGCAGTACTTC
>TRBD1|15|TRBJ2-6|.|TRBV2
CAGTRDRAGANVLTF
TGTGCCGGGACTCGGGACAGGGCTGGGGCCAACGTCCTGACTTTC
>TRBD2|14|TRBJ2-1|.|TRBV7-2
CASSARGGYNEQFF
TGTGCCAGCAGTGCACGGGGGGGTTACAATGAGCAGTTCTTC